These 32 T cell receptor beta chains came from one sample sequenced in a study of identical twins. TCRdb re-derived calls from the 5' RACE reads in MiXCR, one entry per CDR3 protein. The table includes some 1,600,000 distinct CDR3 sequences, under 35% detected once. Material: cord blood. The receptors were gathered from a newborn girl in good health.

This clonotype was found a few times. The chain carries TRBV6-5 and TRBJ2-7, with TRBD1 identical over 7 bases. The germline CDR1 and CDR2 sequences are MNHEY and SVGAGI. The CDR3 contains 13 residues. J lost 4 bases, V lost 6 bases, and 6 bases had no gene match. The chain's CDR3 is CASRPGQRYEQYF. CDR3 coding DNA: TGTGCCAGCAGGCCGGGACAGAGATACGAGCAGTACTTC.

The gene calls are TRBV10-3 and TRBJ2-5; 11 bases agree with TRBD1. The CDR3 loop spans 14 amino acids. Unmatched junction bases numbered 7, after V lost 2 bases and J lost 11 bases. CDR1 and CDR2 (germline): ENHRY, SYGVKD. The CDR3 protein is CAISEGQGASEQYF. CDR3 in DNA: TGTGCCATCAGTGAGGGACAGGGGGCGAGTGAGCAGTACTTC.

This clonotype was counted only a few times. The chain joins TRBV12-3 or TRBV12-4 to TRBJ1-1; D possibly corresponds to TRBD1 (6 bases). CDR3 length equals 13 residues. Deletions cut 6 bases from V and 10 bases from J, with 18 bases between. CDR3 sequence reads: CASSLKPRGGAFF. CDR3 DNA: TGTGCCAGCAGCCTAAAGCCCAGGGGAGGAGCTTTCTTT.

This clonotype was detected only a few times. The chain combines TRBV25-1 with TRBJ2-3; a possible D gene is TRBD2 (6 bases). V was cut by 3 bases and J by 4 bases, with 14 bases left in between. This CDR3 spans 15 amino acids. From germline, CDR1 is MGHDK and CDR2 SYGVNS. In DNA, the CDR3 is TGTGCCAGCAGTGAGCGGGGACGGAGCCCAGATACGCAGTATTTT. Protein product: CASSERGRSPDTQYF.

The chain uses TRBV5-1 and TRBJ2-2; 9 bases are a match to TRBD2. CDR3 length: 18 amino acids. Germline trimming cut 1 base from V and 6 bases from J; bases unmatched to any gene: 13. The germline V gene encodes CDR1 SGHRS and CDR2 YFSETQ. In DNA, the CDR3 is TGCGCCAGCAGCTTGTGGGAGAAACCGGGACTAGCTGCCGGGGAGCTGTTTTTT. Translated: CASSLWEKPGLAAGELFF.

For this clonotype: Its ends do not fully match the called genes, so a read error is possible. The chain combines TRBV6-1 with TRBJ2-2; the D gene is possibly TRBD1 (6 bases). From germline, CDR1 is MNHNS and CDR2 SASEGT. The CDR3 consists of 15 residues. The CDR3, as DNA: TGTGCCAGCATCCCCGGGACAACGAACACCGGGGAGCAGTTTTTT. It codes for CASIPGTTNTGEQFF.

This clonotype came up a few times. The V call is TRBV5-6, the J call TRBJ1-5; no clear D. Deletions cut 3 bases from V and 1 base from J, with 8 bases between. The germline V gene encodes CDR1 SGHDT and CDR2 YYEEEE. This CDR3 has 14 amino acids. The DNA of the CDR3 is TGTGCCAGCAGCTCGATTAGGAGCAATCAGCCCCAGCATTTT. Protein sequence: CASSSIRSNQPQHF.

The CDR3 DNA is TGTGCCATCACCGTTACTCCGGGGAGTGCTGAAGCTTTCTTT. Translation gives CAITVTPGSAEAFF. The V gene is TRBV10-3, the J gene TRBJ1-1; D unresolved. The CDR3 extends over 14 amino acids. V was cut by 7 bases and J by 6 bases, with 18 bases left in between. The germline CDR1 and CDR2 sequences are ENHRY and SYGVKD.

The table lists this clonotype with a few counts. The gene calls are TRBV29-1 and TRBJ2-5; 8 bases map to TRBD2. This CDR3 comprises 14 residues. CDR1 is SQVTM and CDR2 is ANQGSEA in the germline V gene. Unmatched junction bases numbered 6, after V lost 2 bases and J lost 4 bases. CDR3: CSVERLAGRETQYF. CDR3 coding DNA: TGCAGCGTTGAAAGGCTAGCGGGTAGAGAGACCCAGTACTTC.

This CDR3 reads CSASPSDTQYF. The CDR3 DNA follows: TGCAGTGCTAGTCCCTCAGATACGCAGTATTTT. V gene TRBV20-1 combines with J gene TRBJ2-3; no clear D. Trimming removed 3 bases from V and 4 bases from J, with 5 bases in between. Germline CDR1 reads DFQATT; CDR2 reads SNEGSKA (reference sequence). The CDR3 has 11 residues.

This chain connects TRBV5-1 to TRBJ2-5; D uncertain. The CDR3 totals 14 residues. The germline CDR1 and CDR2 sequences are SGHRS and YFSETQ. The V and J ends lost 2 bases and 3 bases respectively, with 11 bases between them. The CDR3 DNA reads TGCGCCAGCAGCTTCACGGCAGCCGAAGAGACCCAGTACTTC. Translating gives CASSFTAAEETQYF.

The genes are TRBV20-1 and TRBJ2-1; 7 bases fit TRBD2. CDR1 is DFQATT, CDR2 SNEGSKA, per germline (reference sequence). J gave up 2 bases and V 7 bases, and 11 bases lay outside the gene matches. The CDR3 is made up of 15 amino acids. CDR3 sequence reads: CSDTKRLAAYNEQFF. The CDR3 region has the DNA TGCAGTGACACTAAACGACTAGCAGCCTACAATGAGCAGTTCTTC.

This clonotype showed up just a few times. V is TRBV21-1 and J is TRBJ2-1; the table's D gene call, TRBD2, was not cross checked with the DNA. TRBV21-1 is designated a pseudogene. This CDR3 has 15 amino acids. CDR3 residues: CASRPRYFSYNEQFF. The CDR3 DNA sequence: TGTGCCAGCAGGCCCCGCTACTTCTCCTACAATGAGCAGTTCTTC.

The chain links TRBV28 to TRBJ1-2; a possible D gene is TRBD1 (5 bases). Trimming removed 5 bases at V and 2 bases at J, with 12 bases between. The germline V gene encodes CDR1 MDHEN and CDR2 SYDVKM. This CDR3 spans 14 amino acids. CDR3 region: CASSGQWGNYGYTF. The CDR3, as DNA: TGTGCCAGCAGTGGGCAGTGGGGGAACTATGGCTACACCTTC.

The V gene is TRBV6-2 or TRBV6-3, the J gene TRBJ2-3, with 11 nucleotides matching TRBD2. The CDR3 consists of 17 residues. V was clipped by 1 base and J by 3 bases; unmatched bases: 6. CDR1 and CDR2 from the germline V gene are MNHEY and SVGEGT. Here the CDR3 reads CASSYFFPSGRTDTQYF. DNA for the CDR3: TGTGCCAGCAGTTACTTTTTTCCTAGCGGGAGGACAGATACGCAGTATTTT.

The sample holds a few counts of this clonotype. The chain has TRBV6-2 or TRBV6-3 and TRBJ2-7, with D hard to call. Per the germline V gene, CDR1 is MNHEY and CDR2 is SVGEGT. The V and J ends lost 2 bases and 3 bases respectively, with 5 bases between them. CDR3 size: 12 residues. The CDR3 region has the DNA TGTGCCAGCAGTTACCCCCTCTACGAGCAGTACTTC. Protein product: CASSYPLYEQYF.

The gene calls are TRBV20-1 and TRBJ2-7, with D perhaps matching TRBD1 or TRBD2 (5 bases each). This CDR3 region has 14 residues. Germline V gives CDR1 DFQATT, CDR2 SNEGSKA (reference sequence). The V end lost 6 bases, the J end lost 5 bases, and 20 bases lay between the germline ends. CDR3 bases: TGCAGTGCGCGGCTGGGGCTAGCCGTCGACGAGCAGTACTTC. Translating gives CSARLGLAVDEQYF.

This chain uses TRBV7-2 with TRBJ2-1, with TRBD2 matching 8 bases. The tail of the sequence fits TRBJ2-7 better, so the J call may be wrong. This CDR3 comprises 18 residues. The germline gives CDR1 SGHTA, CDR2 FQGNSA. The CDR3 protein is CASSLVSGSLTSYNEQYF. The CDR3 nucleotides read TGTGCCAGCAGCTTAGTAAGCGGGAGCTTGACCTCCTACAATGAGCAGTACTTC.

As to this clonotype: A single base is all that separates this from a far larger clone, so a read error is likely. V gene TRBV7-9 combines with J gene TRBJ1-5; D ambiguous. CDR1 is SEHNR and CDR2 is FQNEAQ in the germline V gene (reference sequence). This CDR3 has 12 amino acids. CDR3 loop: CACSLAGQPQHF. The CDR3 bases are TGTGCCTGCAGCTTAGCGGGTCAGCCCCAGCATTTT.

This clonotype showed up just a few times. The CDR3 nucleotides read TGTGCCAGCGCGAGGAGGGACAGGGTAGGCGGGTTTACCTACAATGAGCAGTTCTTC. This encodes CASARRDRVGGFTYNEQFF. This chain joins TRBV9 and TRBJ2-1, with 9 bases aligning to TRBD1. Germline V gene lookup returns CDR1 SGDLS and CDR2 YYNGEE. The CDR3 is 19 residues long. The V gene end was trimmed by 7 bases and the J gene end by 2 bases; junction bases not matched to a gene: 19.

This clonotype showed up just a few times. The chain couples TRBV13 to TRBJ2-7; no reliable D call. The CDR3 contains 15 residues. Germline V CDR1 and CDR2: PRHDT, FYEKMQ (reference sequence). V lost 3 bases and J lost 0, with 12 bases in between. Written as DNA, the CDR3 is TGTGCCAGCAGCTTCCGAACGTGGAGCTCCTACGAGCAGTACTTC. Encoded protein: CASSFRTWSSYEQYF.

The chain links TRBV28 to TRBJ1-5; D gene unclear. The V end lost 2 bases, the J end lost 11 bases, and 10 bases lay between the germline ends. The CDR3 is 12 amino acids. Per the germline V gene, CDR1 is MDHEN and CDR2 is SYDVKM. The chain's CDR3 is CASSLEGGAQHF. Written as DNA, the CDR3 is TGTGCCAGCAGTTTAGAAGGTGGAGCCCAGCATTTT. The full variable domain, in which reference TRBV28 and TRBJ1-5 provide the parts outside the CDR3, is DVKVTQSSRYLVKRTGEKVFLECVQDMDHENMFWYRQDPGLGLRLIYFSYDVKMKEKGDIPEGYSVSREKKERFSLILESASTNQTSMYLCASSLEGGAQHFGDGTRLSIL.

This clonotype has more than one count but fewer than ten. The chain combines TRBV20-1 with TRBJ2-5; 8 positions agree with TRBD2. V lost 1 base to trimming and J lost 11 bases; unmatched junction nucleotides: 6. The CDR3 is 12 residues long. CDR1 is DFQATT, CDR2 SNEGSKA, per germline (reference sequence). CDR3 residues: CSARGLANEQYF. CDR3 DNA sequence: TGCAGTGCTAGAGGACTAGCGAATGAGCAGTACTTC.

This chain links TRBV7-2 with TRBJ2-3; 14 bases are a match to TRBD2. The CDR3 covers 15 residues. The V and J ends lost 3 bases and 5 bases, in that order; junction bases with no gene match: 1. Germline CDR1 is SGHTA and CDR2 is FQGNSA. The CDR3 is CASSFGTSGRDTQYF. CDR3 coding DNA: TGTGCCAGCAGCTTCGGGACTAGCGGGAGAGATACGCAGTATTTT.

This chain uses TRBV5-1 with TRBJ2-2, with D tentatively TRBD2 (6 bases). Germline V CDR1 and CDR2: SGHRS, YFSETQ. V gave up 3 bases and J gave up 2 bases, with 17 bases separating them. CDR3 length equals 17 residues. The chain's CDR3 is CASSSGTGTFNTGELFF. The CDR3 nucleotides are TGCGCCAGCAGCTCGGGGACCGGGACTTTTAACACCGGGGAGCTGTTTTTT. The whole variable domain, filled in from reference TRBV5-1 and TRBJ2-2, reads KAGVTQTPRYLIKTRGQQVTLSCSPISGHRSVSWYQQTPGQGLQFLFEYFSETQRNKGNFPGRFSGRQFSNSRSEMNVSTLELGDSALYLCASSSGTGTFNTGELFFGEGSRLTVL.

Many counts were recorded for this clonotype. The rearrangement joins TRBV5-5 to TRBJ2-7; no clear D gene. CDR1 SGHKS and CDR2 YYEKEE come from the germline V gene (reference sequence). V was trimmed by 1 base and J by 4 bases, leaving 9 bases between them. This CDR3 comprises 13 residues. The CDR3 nucleotides are TGTGCCAGCAGCTTGCCCCTAGGTTACGAGCAGTACTTC. Its translation: CASSLPLGYEQYF.

This clonotype was counted a few times. The gene calls are TRBV10-3 and TRBJ1-2; D may be TRBD1 (6 bases). CDR1 and CDR2 (germline): ENHRY, SYGVKD. The CDR3 is 16 amino acids. The V end was cut by 3 bases, the J end by 4 bases, with 18 bases between. CDR3 sequence reads: CAISEPKRGAFYGYTF. CDR3 in DNA: TGTGCCATCAGTGAACCAAAGAGGGGGGCCTTCTATGGCTACACCTTC.

V is TRBV7-9 and J is TRBJ1-6; 7 bases align to TRBD1. After removal of 4 bases from V and 7 bases from J, the junction contained 7 bases not matched to a gene. This CDR3 is 15 amino acids long. Germline V gene sequence: CDR1 SEHNR, CDR2 FQNEAQ (reference sequence). The CDR3 DNA follows: TGTGCCAGCAGCTCAGGGGGGCTAGGAAATTCACCCCTCCACTTT. Translated, it gives CASSSGGLGNSPLHF.

This clonotype was seen a few times. This chain joins TRBV13 and TRBJ2-1, with TRBD2 matching 7 bases. Per germline, CDR1 PRHDT and CDR2 FYEKMQ (reference sequence). The V segment lost 2 bases and the J segment 3 bases; nucleotides outside the gene matches: 7. The CDR3 has 16 residues. The CDR3 nucleotides read TGTGCCAGCAGCTTATTCCTGGGGGACTACTACAATGAGCAGTTCTTC. Translating gives CASSLFLGDYYNEQFF.

CDR3 protein: CSARDRSQGGNEQFF. The CDR3 DNA is TGCAGTGCTAGAGATCGATCGCAGGGAGGCAATGAGCAGTTCTTC. This chain uses TRBV20-1 with TRBJ2-1, with D maybe TRBD2 (6 bases). The CDR3 is 15 residues long. Trimming removed 0 bases from V and 6 bases from J, with 15 bases in between. The V gene's germline CDR1 is DFQATT and CDR2 SNEGSKA (reference sequence).

This clonotype was found many times. The gene calls are TRBV2 and TRBJ2-1; the D is unclear. V lost 1 base and J lost 6, with 16 bases in between. Germline V CDR1 and CDR2: SNHLY, FYNNEI. This CDR3 region has 16 residues. Written as DNA, the CDR3 is TGTGCCAGCAGTGAAGGTTACTACCGAACCGGCAATGAGCAGTTCTTC. This encodes CASSEGYYRTGNEQFF.

This clonotype has only a few counts. V is TRBV15 and J is TRBJ2-4; D possibly corresponds to TRBD2 (6 bases). The V gene lost 4 bases and the J gene lost 4 bases, with 11 bases spanning the gap. Per the germline V gene, CDR1 is LNHNV and CDR2 is YYDKDF (reference sequence). This CDR3 region has 14 residues. CDR3 nucleotide sequence: TGTGCCACCAGCAAGGCGGGGCCAAAAAACATTCAGTACTTC. Protein: CATSKAGPKNIQYF.